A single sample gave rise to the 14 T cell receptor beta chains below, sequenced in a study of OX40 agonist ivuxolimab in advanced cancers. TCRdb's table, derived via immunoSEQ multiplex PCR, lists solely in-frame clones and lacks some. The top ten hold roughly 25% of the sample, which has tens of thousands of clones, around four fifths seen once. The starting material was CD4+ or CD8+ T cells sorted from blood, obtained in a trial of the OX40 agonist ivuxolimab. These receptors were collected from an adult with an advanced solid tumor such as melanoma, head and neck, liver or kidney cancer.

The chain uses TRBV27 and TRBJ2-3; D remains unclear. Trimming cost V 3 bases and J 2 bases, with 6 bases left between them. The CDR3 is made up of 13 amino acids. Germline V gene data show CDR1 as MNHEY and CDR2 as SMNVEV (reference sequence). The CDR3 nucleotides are TGTGCCAGCAGTTTGTGGGCCACAGATACGCAGTATTTT. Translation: CASSLWATDTQYF.

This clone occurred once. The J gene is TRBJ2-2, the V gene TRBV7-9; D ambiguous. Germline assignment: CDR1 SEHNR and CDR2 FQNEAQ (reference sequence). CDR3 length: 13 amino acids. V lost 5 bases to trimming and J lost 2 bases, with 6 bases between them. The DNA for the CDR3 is TGTGCCAGCAGCCAAAGCAACACCGGGGAGCTGTTTTTT. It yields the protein CASSQSNTGELFF.

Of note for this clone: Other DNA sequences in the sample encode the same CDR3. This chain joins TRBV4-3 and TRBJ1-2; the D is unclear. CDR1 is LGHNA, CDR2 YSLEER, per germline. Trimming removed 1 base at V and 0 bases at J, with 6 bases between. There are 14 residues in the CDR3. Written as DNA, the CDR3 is TGCGCCAGCAGCCAAGGAACAGCTAACTATGGCTACACCTTC. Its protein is CASSQGTANYGYTF.

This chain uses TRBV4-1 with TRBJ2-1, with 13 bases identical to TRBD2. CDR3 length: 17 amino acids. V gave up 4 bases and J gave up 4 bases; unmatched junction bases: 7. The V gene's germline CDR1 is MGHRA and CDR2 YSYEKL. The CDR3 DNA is TGCGCCAGCAGCCCGCTACTAGCGGGAGGGCTTTACAATGAGCAGTTCTTC. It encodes CASSPLLAGGLYNEQFF.

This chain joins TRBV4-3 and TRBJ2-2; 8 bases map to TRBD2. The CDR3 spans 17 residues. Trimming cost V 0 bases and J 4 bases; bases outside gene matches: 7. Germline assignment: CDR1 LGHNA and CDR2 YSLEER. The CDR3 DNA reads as TGCGCCAGCAGCCAAGATCGGGGCGGGGGGCGCACCGGGGAGCTGTTTTTT. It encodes CASSQDRGGGRTGELFF.

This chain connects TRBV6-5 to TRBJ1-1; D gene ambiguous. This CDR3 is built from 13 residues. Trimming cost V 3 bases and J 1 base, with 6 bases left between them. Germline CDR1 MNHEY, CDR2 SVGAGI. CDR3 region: CASSYMANTEAFF. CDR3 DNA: TGTGCCAGCAGTTATATGGCGAACACTGAAGCTTTCTTT.

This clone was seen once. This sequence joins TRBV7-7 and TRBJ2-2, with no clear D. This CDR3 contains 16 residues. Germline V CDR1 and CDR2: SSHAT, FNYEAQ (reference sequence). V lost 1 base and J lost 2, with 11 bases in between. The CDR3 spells CASSLGPSPNTGELFF. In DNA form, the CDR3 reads TGTGCCAGCAGCTTAGGGCCGTCCCCTAACACCGGGGAGCTGTTTTTT. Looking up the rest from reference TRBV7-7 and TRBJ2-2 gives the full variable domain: GAGVSQSPRYKVTKRGQDVTLRCDPISSHATLYWYQQALGQGPEFLTYFNYEAQPDKSGLPSDRFSAERPEGSISTLTIQRTEQRDSAMYRCASSLGPSPNTGELFFGEGSRLTVL.

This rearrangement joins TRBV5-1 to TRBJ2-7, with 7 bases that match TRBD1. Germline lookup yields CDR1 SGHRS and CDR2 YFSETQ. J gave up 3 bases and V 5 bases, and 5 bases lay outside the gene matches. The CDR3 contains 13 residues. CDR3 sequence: CASRPGQNYEQYF. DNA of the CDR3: TGCGCCAGCAGACCGGGACAGAACTACGAGCAGTACTTC.

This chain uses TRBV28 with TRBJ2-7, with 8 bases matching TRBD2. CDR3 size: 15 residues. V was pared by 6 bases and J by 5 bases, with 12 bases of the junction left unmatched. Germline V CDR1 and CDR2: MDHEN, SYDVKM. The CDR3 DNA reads TGTGCCAGCAGCCTCCCCGGACTAGCATCTCACGAGCAGTACTTC. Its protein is CASSLPGLASHEQYF.

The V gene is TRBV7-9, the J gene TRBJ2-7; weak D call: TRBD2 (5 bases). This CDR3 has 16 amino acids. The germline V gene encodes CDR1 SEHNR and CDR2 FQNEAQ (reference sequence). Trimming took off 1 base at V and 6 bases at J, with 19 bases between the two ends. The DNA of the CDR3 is TGTGCCAGCAGCTTAGTGCTGTCGGGGTCTCATCCCGAGCAGTACTTC. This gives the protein CASSLVLSGSHPEQYF. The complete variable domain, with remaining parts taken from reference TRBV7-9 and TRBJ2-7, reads DTGVSQNPRHKITKRGQNVTFRCDPISEHNRLYWYRQTLGQGPEFLTYFQNEAQLEKSRLLSDRFSAERPKGSFSTLEIQRTEQGDSAMYLCASSLVLSGSHPEQYFGPGTRLTVT.

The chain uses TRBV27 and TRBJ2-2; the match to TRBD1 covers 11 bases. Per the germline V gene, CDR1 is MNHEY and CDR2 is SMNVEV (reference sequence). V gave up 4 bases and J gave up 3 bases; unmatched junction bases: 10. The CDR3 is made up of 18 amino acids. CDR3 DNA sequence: TGTGCCAGCAGTTCTCCGGGACAGGGGGTACGAGACACCGGGGAGCTGTTTTTT. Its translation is CASSSPGQGVRDTGELFF.

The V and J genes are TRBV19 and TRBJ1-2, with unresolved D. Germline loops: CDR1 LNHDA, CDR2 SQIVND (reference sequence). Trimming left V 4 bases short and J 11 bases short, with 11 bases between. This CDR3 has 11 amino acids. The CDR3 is CASSTPLGYTF. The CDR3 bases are TGTGCCAGTAGTACCCCTCTCGGGTACACCTTC.

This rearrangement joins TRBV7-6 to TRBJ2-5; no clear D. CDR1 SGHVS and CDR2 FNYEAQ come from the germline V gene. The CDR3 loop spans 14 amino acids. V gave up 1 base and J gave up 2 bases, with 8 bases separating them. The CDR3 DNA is TGTGCCAGCAGCTTAGTACAGCTTCAAGAGACCCAGTACTTC. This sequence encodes CASSLVQLQETQYF.

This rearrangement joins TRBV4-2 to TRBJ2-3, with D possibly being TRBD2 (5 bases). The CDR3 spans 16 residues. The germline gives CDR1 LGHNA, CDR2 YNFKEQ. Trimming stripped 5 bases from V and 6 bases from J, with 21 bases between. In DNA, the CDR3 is TGTGCCAGCAGCGGAGAAAGGACTCCGTATTCGGATACGCAGTATTTT. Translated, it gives CASSGERTPYSDTQYF.